This TCR beta chain comes out of a study of blood T cell repertoires in COVID-19. The overall study: T cells, B-cell-depleted T cells, or PBMCs supplied cDNA or gDNA.

Source study methods: Reference gene primer amplification gave nucleated cell count estimates. Profiled with immunoSEQ multiplex PCR; TCRdb holds only in-frame clones, not every one. For V, J and clone size, that table is used; D and trimming come from the DNA. The sample has about 180,000 clones; approximately 90% are singletons. The Seattle site enrolled patients during active infection and followed them longitudinally. Looked up from germline, CDR1 is SGDLS and CDR2 is YYNGEE. The trim removed 4 bases at V and 4 bases at J, leaving 7 bases unmatched. The CDR3 length is 16 residues. The genes are TRBV9 and TRBJ2-1, with TRBD2 matching 11 bases. The sample consisted of peripheral blood. The source is a woman in her 70s with COVID-19, enrolled during active disease. This CDR3 reads CASSLRLAGSYNEQFF. Written as DNA, the CDR3 is TGTGCCAGCAGCCTGCGACTAGCGGGAAGTTACAATGAGCAGTTCTTC.